This is a list of T cell receptor beta chains from one sample in a study of response to subunit inactivated influenza vaccine. Via MiXCR, TCRdb re-called the RT-PCR reads, giving one row per CDR3 protein. The sample carries roughly 650,000 distinct CDR3 sequences, roughly 14% recorded once. Here the sequenced sample was PBMCs from blood, taken approximately 12 days after vaccination. The receptor set was obtained from a man aged 50-59 years who received an inactivated influenza vaccine. Each CDR3 is given with its conserved first and last residue. D genes are given only for firm matches. The listing skips clone size in some rows; elsewhere it reads once, few, many or a size class.

V gene: TRBV12-2; clone size: .; D gene: .; J gene: TRBJ2-5; CDR3 DNA: TGTGCAAGTCGCTTAAGCGGGGTTCCCAAAGAGACCCAGTACTTC; CDR3 protein: CASRLSGVPKETQYF
V gene: TRBV6-1; clone size: few; D gene: .; J gene: TRBJ1-4; CDR3 DNA: TGTGCCAGCAGTGAAGCTGGGCGGGCGGTCGTTTTGGAAAAACTGTTTTTT; CDR3 protein: CASSEAGRAVVLEKLFF
V gene: TRBV20-1; clone size: .; D gene: TRBD2; J gene: TRBJ2-1; CDR3 DNA: TGCAGTGCTAGAGACCTAGCGGAAGCCATTGAGAATGAGCAGTTCTTC; CDR3 protein: CSARDLAEAIENEQFF
V gene: TRBV12-3/TRBV12-4; clone size: .; D gene: TRBD2; J gene: TRBJ2-7; CDR3 DNA: TGTGCCAGCAGGTCTAGCGGGGGGAGCTCCTACGAGCAGTACTTC; CDR3 protein: CASRSSGGSSYEQYF
V gene: TRBV6-2/TRBV6-3; clone size: many; D gene: .; J gene: TRBJ1-1; CDR3 DNA: TGTGCCAGCAGATACGCCCCCGGGGCCCTGAACACTGAAGCTTTCTTT; CDR3 protein: CASRYAPGALNTEAFF
V gene: TRBV7-8; clone size: .; D gene: .; J gene: TRBJ2-3; CDR3 DNA: TGTGCCAGCAGCTTAAACCCTCGCTCTAGCACAGATACGCAGTATTTT; CDR3 protein: CASSLNPRSSTDTQYF
V gene: TRBV3-1; clone size: .; D gene: .; J gene: TRBJ2-2; CDR3 DNA: TGTGCCAGCAGCCAAGCCGGCGGATACACCGGGGAGCTGTTTTTT; CDR3 protein: CASSQAGGYTGELFF
V gene: TRBV20-1; clone size: .; D gene: .; J gene: TRBJ2-1; CDR3 DNA: TGCAGTGCTAGAGATCGATGGAGGTCTTACAATGAGCAGTTCTTC; CDR3 protein: CSARDRWRSYNEQFF
V gene: TRBV20-1; clone size: .; D gene: .; J gene: TRBJ1-2; CDR3 DNA: TGCAGTGCCTCCCCTGGACGGAACTATGGCTACACCTTC; CDR3 protein: CSASPGRNYGYTF
V gene: TRBV5-1; clone size: few; D gene: .; J gene: TRBJ2-2; CDR3 DNA: TGCGCCAGCAGCGTCCGTCTTACCTCCGGGGAGCTGTTTTTT; CDR3 protein: CASSVRLTSGELFF
V gene: TRBV5-1; clone size: .; D gene: .; J gene: TRBJ2-5; CDR3 DNA: TGCGCCAGCAGCTCGGCCCACAGCGGGCTGGGAGAGACCCAGTACTTC; CDR3 protein: CASSSAHSGLGETQYF
V gene: TRBV7-9; clone size: .; D gene: .; J gene: TRBJ1-1; CDR3 DNA: TGTGCCAGCAGCTTAGTTCGGGGTTTTGACGAAGCTTTCTTT; CDR3 protein: CASSLVRGFDEAFF
V gene: TRBV7-9; clone size: many; D gene: .; J gene: TRBJ2-2; CDR3 DNA: TGTGCCAGCGGACGGGGGTGGGAGCTGTTTTTT; CDR3 protein: CASGRGWELFF
V gene: TRBV20-1; clone size: few; D gene: .; J gene: TRBJ1-6; CDR3 DNA: TGCAGTGCTAGAGTGGAGGGGCCCACGTGGAATTCACCCCTCCACTTT; CDR3 protein: CSARVEGPTWNSPLHF
V gene: TRBV11-2; clone size: .; D gene: TRBD2; J gene: TRBJ2-1; CDR3 DNA: TGTGCCAGCAGCTCGGGCCCTAGCGGGATCAATTCTTACAATGAGCAGTTCTTC; CDR3 protein: CASSSGPSGINSYNEQFF
V gene: TRBV10-3; clone size: .; D gene: .; J gene: TRBJ2-2; CDR3 DNA: TGTGCCATCAGCCCCCGGGAGGGGGCAAACACCGGGGAGCTGTTTTTT; CDR3 protein: CAISPREGANTGELFF
V gene: TRBV7-9; clone size: .; D gene: .; J gene: TRBJ2-7; CDR3 DNA: TGTGCCAGCAGCTTGGTGGGCAGCCGTAGCGAGCAGTACTTC; CDR3 protein: CASSLVGSRSEQYF
V gene: TRBV20-1; clone size: few; D gene: TRBD2; J gene: TRBJ2-3; CDR3 DNA: TGCAGTGCTACGCCACTAGCGGGCCAGACAGATACGCAGTATTTT; CDR3 protein: CSATPLAGQTDTQYF
V gene: TRBV14; clone size: few; D gene: .; J gene: TRBJ2-7; CDR3 DNA: TGTGCCAGCAGCCAAGCGGGGGTCCGGCAGTACTTC; CDR3 protein: CASSQAGVRQYF
V gene: TRBV12-3/TRBV12-4; clone size: few; D gene: .; J gene: TRBJ1-1; CDR3 DNA: TGTGCCAGCAGTTTAGCCCTACACGGCCAGAGGGATGAAGCTTTCTTT; CDR3 protein: CASSLALHGQRDEAFF
V gene: TRBV4-3; clone size: few; D gene: TRBD2; J gene: TRBJ2-3; CDR3 DNA: TGCGCCAGCAGCCCAGAACGGACTAGCGGGACTGGAGATACGCAGTATTTT; CDR3 protein: CASSPERTSGTGDTQYF
V gene: TRBV4-2; clone size: .; D gene: TRBD1; J gene: TRBJ2-2; CDR3 DNA: TGTGCCAGCAGCCAAGATCTAATCCGGGACAGGGCCACCGGGGAGCTGTTTTTT; CDR3 protein: CASSQDLIRDRATGELFF
V gene: TRBV6-1; clone size: .; D gene: TRBD1; J gene: TRBJ2-1; CDR3 DNA: TGTGCCAGCACCGGGACAGGGTTGACCTACAATGAGCAGTTCTTC; CDR3 protein: CASTGTGLTYNEQFF
V gene: TRBV11-2; clone size: once; D gene: TRBD1; J gene: TRBJ1-6; CDR3 DNA: TGTGCCAGCAGCTTAGGTGGGGACAGGGGGAATTCTCCCCTCCACTTT; CDR3 protein: CASSLGGDRGNSPLHF
V gene: TRBV7-2; clone size: many; D gene: .; J gene: TRBJ1-1; CDR3 DNA: TGTGCCAGCAGCTCGTGGGACCGAGCTTTCTTT; CDR3 protein: CASSSWDRAFF
V gene: TRBV5-1; clone size: many; D gene: TRBD2; J gene: TRBJ2-3; CDR3 DNA: TGCGCCAGCAGAACACTAGCGGTCCCCACAGATACGCAGTATTTT; CDR3 protein: CASRTLAVPTDTQYF
V gene: TRBV12-3/TRBV12-4; clone size: .; D gene: .; J gene: TRBJ2-3; CDR3 DNA: TGTGCCAGCAGTTTATGGCAGCGGGCATTAGATACGCAGTATTTT; CDR3 protein: CASSLWQRALDTQYF
V gene: TRBV19; clone size: .; D gene: .; J gene: TRBJ1-2; CDR3 DNA: TGTGCCAGTAGCGTGGGTGAGGTCACTGCCCTCACCTTC; CDR3 protein: CASSVGEVTALTF
V gene: TRBV7-9; clone size: few; D gene: .; J gene: TRBJ1-1; CDR3 DNA: TGTGCCAGCAGCTCCAGAGTTACGAACACTGAAGCTTTCTTT; CDR3 protein: CASSSRVTNTEAFF
V gene: TRBV28; clone size: few; D gene: .; J gene: TRBJ2-3; CDR3 DNA: TGTGCCAGCAGTTTAGGTTCTTTCCGGGGCACAGATACGCAGTATTTT; CDR3 protein: CASSLGSFRGTDTQYF
V gene: TRBV4-3; clone size: .; D gene: TRBD1; J gene: TRBJ1-1; CDR3 DNA: TGCGCCAGCAGCCAAAGTGGGACAGATACTACGAGAACTTTCTTT; CDR3 protein: CASSQSGTDTTRTFF
V gene: TRBV20-1; clone size: .; D gene: .; J gene: TRBJ2-7; CDR3 DNA: TGCAGTGCTAGAGATTTTGGGGTAGAGCAGTACTTC; CDR3 protein: CSARDFGVEQYF
V gene: TRBV6-1; clone size: .; D gene: .; J gene: TRBJ1-2; CDR3 DNA: TGTGCCAGCAGTCGGGGGGGAGCCTATGGCTACACCTTC; CDR3 protein: CASSRGGAYGYTF
V gene: TRBV6-2/TRBV6-3; clone size: .; D gene: .; J gene: TRBJ1-5; CDR3 DNA: TGTGCCAGCAGTTACGCGGCAGTTGGCAATCAGCCCCAGCATTTT; CDR3 protein: CASSYAAVGNQPQHF
V gene: TRBV2; clone size: many; D gene: .; J gene: TRBJ2-2; CDR3 DNA: TGTGCCAGCGGATTCCGGGACCCGAACACCGGGGAGCTGTTTTTT; CDR3 protein: CASGFRDPNTGELFF
V gene: TRBV14; clone size: .; D gene: TRBD2; J gene: TRBJ2-1; CDR3 DNA: TGTGCCAGCAGCCAACTTACTAGCGATGATGAGCAGTTCTTC; CDR3 protein: CASSQLTSDDEQFF
V gene: TRBV4-2; clone size: .; D gene: .; J gene: TRBJ2-6; CDR3 DNA: TGTGCCAGCAGCCAGCAGGGGCAAGGGGCCAACGTCCTGACTTTC; CDR3 protein: CASSQQGQGANVLTF
V gene: TRBV5-1; clone size: .; D gene: TRBD1; J gene: TRBJ2-7; CDR3 DNA: TGCGCCAGCAACCGGGACAGGGGGCCCTACGAGCAGTACTTC; CDR3 protein: CASNRDRGPYEQYF
V gene: TRBV20-1; clone size: few; D gene: TRBD2; J gene: TRBJ2-1; CDR3 DNA: TGCAGTGCTACATTAGCGGGAGCCTCCTACAATGAGCAGTTCTTC; CDR3 protein: CSATLAGASYNEQFF
V gene: TRBV6-2/TRBV6-3; clone size: .; D gene: .; J gene: TRBJ1-5; CDR3 DNA: TGTGCCAGCAGTTACAACTCTTTAGGGGATCAGCCCCAGCATTTT; CDR3 protein: CASSYNSLGDQPQHF
V gene: TRBV20-1; clone size: .; D gene: .; J gene: TRBJ2-3; CDR3 DNA: TGCAGTGCTAGAGACGGCACTACGAGCACAGATACGCAGTATTTT; CDR3 protein: CSARDGTTSTDTQYF
V gene: TRBV5-6; clone size: .; D gene: TRBD1; J gene: TRBJ2-1; CDR3 DNA: TGTGCCAGCTCCTGGGGGGCAGGGGGCAATGAGCAGCTCTTC; CDR3 protein: CASSWGAGGNEQLF
V gene: TRBV2; clone size: .; D gene: .; J gene: TRBJ2-5; CDR3 DNA: TGTGCCAGCTCTCCGGGCCCACAGACCCAGTACTTC; CDR3 protein: CASSPGPQTQYF
V gene: TRBV18; clone size: .; D gene: .; J gene: TRBJ1-1; CDR3 DNA: TGTGCCAGCTCACCACGAAAACTAGAAGCTTTCTTT; CDR3 protein: CASSPRKLEAFF
V gene: TRBV12-3/TRBV12-4; clone size: .; D gene: .; J gene: TRBJ1-6; CDR3 DNA: TGTGCCAGCAAGAGAGGTACCAACCATTCACCCCTCCACTTT; CDR3 protein: CASKRGTNHSPLHF
V gene: TRBV20-1; clone size: few; D gene: .; J gene: TRBJ2-7; CDR3 DNA: TGCAGTGCTAGTTTGGACATAGACTACGAGCAGTACTTC; CDR3 protein: CSASLDIDYEQYF
V gene: TRBV10-2; clone size: .; D gene: .; J gene: TRBJ2-7; CDR3 DNA: TGCGCCAGCAGTGATTCCGGGCCTTCCTACGAGCAGTACTTC; CDR3 protein: CASSDSGPSYEQYF
V gene: TRBV6-2/TRBV6-3; clone size: .; D gene: TRBD2; J gene: TRBJ2-1; CDR3 DNA: TGTGCCAGCAGTTATGGGCGGTTTGGGCTAGCGGGGAAAAAACCGTCCTACAATGAGCAGTTCTTC; CDR3 protein: CASSYGRFGLAGKKPSYNEQFF
V gene: TRBV10-3; clone size: .; D gene: .; J gene: TRBJ1-6; CDR3 DNA: TGTGCCATCAGAGCTACAGACGGACTCCCCCTCCACTTT; CDR3 protein: CAIRATDGLPLHF
V gene: TRBV3-1; clone size: .; D gene: .; J gene: TRBJ2-6; CDR3 DNA: TGTGCCAGCAGCACCATAGCTTCTGGGGCCAACGTCCTGACTTTC; CDR3 protein: CASSTIASGANVLTF
V gene: TRBV5-1; clone size: .; D gene: .; J gene: TRBJ2-5; CDR3 DNA: TGCGCCAGCAGCTTGGACGGGGGAAACAGTCAAGAGACCCAGTACTTC; CDR3 protein: CASSLDGGNSQETQYF